These T cell receptor beta chains were read from a single sample in a study of CD4 T cell repertoires in COVID-19. Sequenced by immunoSEQ multiplex PCR; TCRdb stores in-frame clones only, minus some. This repertoire shows fewer than 100,000 clones, roughly 80% found once; its top ten account for 0.45% to 0.7%. Material: CD4+ T cells from peripheral blood, obtained after recovery from COVID-19. The source of these receptors is a human donor who had COVID-19. The CDR3 runs from the conserved cysteine through the conserved F or W. A D gene is named only where the DNA matches it firmly. Where a row states a size, it is once, few, many or the class of an expanded clone; other rows omit it.

CDR3nt: TGTGCCAGCAGCCAAGCCGGGGAAGGTAATTCACCCCTCCACTTT
CDR3aa: CASSQAGEGNSPLHF
d_gene: NA
v_gene: TRBV3-1/TRBV3-2
len: 15
j_gene: TRBJ1-6
abundance: NA

CDR3nt: TGTGCCAGTAGTATAGGGACCTCTGGAAACACCATATATTTT
CDR3aa: CASSIGTSGNTIYF
d_gene: NA
v_gene: TRBV19
len: 14
j_gene: TRBJ1-3
abundance: NA

CDR3nt: TGTGCCAGCAGCTTCGGGGGGGGGAACCCGTCTGGAAACACCATATATTTT
CDR3aa: CASSFGGGNPSGNTIYF
d_gene: NA
v_gene: TRBV11-2
len: 17
j_gene: TRBJ1-3
abundance: NA

CDR3nt: TGTGCCATCAGTGAGTCGTTGGTTTCCAAAAACATTCAGTACTTC
CDR3aa: CAISESLVSKNIQYF
d_gene: NA
v_gene: TRBV10-3
len: 15
j_gene: TRBJ2-4
abundance: NA

CDR3nt: TGTGCCTCGATTCCGGGACGGCTCAACACTGAAGCTTTCTTT
CDR3aa: CASIPGRLNTEAFF
d_gene: NA
v_gene: TRBV30
len: 14
j_gene: TRBJ1-1
abundance: NA

CDR3nt: TGTGCCAGCAGTCCTTGGGAAGCTGGGGCCAACGTCCTGACTTTC
CDR3aa: CASSPWEAGANVLTF
d_gene: NA
v_gene: TRBV27
len: 15
j_gene: TRBJ2-6
abundance: NA

CDR3nt: TGCGCCAGCAGCTTCTCGGCTAGCACAGATACGCAGTATTTT
CDR3aa: CASSFSASTDTQYF
d_gene: NA
v_gene: TRBV5-1
len: 14
j_gene: TRBJ2-3
abundance: NA

CDR3nt: TGCGCCAGCAGCTTGGCGACAGGGACCAACACTGAAGCTTTCTTT
CDR3aa: CASSLATGTNTEAFF
d_gene: TRBD1
v_gene: TRBV5-1
len: 15
j_gene: TRBJ1-1
abundance: NA

CDR3nt: TGTGCCAGCAGCTTAGGGGGACAGGGGGATTATGGCTACACCTTC
CDR3aa: CASSLGGQGDYGYTF
d_gene: TRBD1
v_gene: TRBV7-2
len: 15
j_gene: TRBJ1-2
abundance: NA

CDR3nt: TGTGCCTGGAGTGCTCATGGGGGTAATCAGCCCCAGCATTTT
CDR3aa: CAWSAHGGNQPQHF
d_gene: NA
v_gene: TRBV30
len: 14
j_gene: TRBJ1-5
abundance: NA

CDR3nt: TGTGCCAGCAGTGAAGGGCTGATCGGGGAGCTGTTTTTT
CDR3aa: CASSEGLIGELFF
d_gene: NA
v_gene: TRBV6-1
len: 13
j_gene: TRBJ2-2
abundance: NA

CDR3nt: TGTGCCAGCAGCCAAGATACCAGGGGAGGATACACTGAAGCTTTCTTT
CDR3aa: CASSQDTRGGYTEAFF
d_gene: NA
v_gene: TRBV4-2
len: 16
j_gene: TRBJ1-1
abundance: NA

CDR3nt: TGTGCCAGCAGCCCCCGAGGGGGGAATGGCTACACCTTC
CDR3aa: CASSPRGGNGYTF
d_gene: NA
v_gene: TRBV11-2
len: 13
j_gene: TRBJ1-2
abundance: NA

CDR3nt: TGTGCCAGCAGAGGGGACGGACCTAATGAAAAACTGTTTTTT
CDR3aa: CASRGDGPNEKLFF
d_gene: NA
v_gene: TRBV2
len: 14
j_gene: TRBJ1-4
abundance: NA

CDR3nt: TGTGCCAGCACCGAGGGGGGACGAAATGAGCAGTTCTTC
CDR3aa: CASTEGGRNEQFF
d_gene: NA
v_gene: TRBV6-5
len: 13
j_gene: TRBJ2-1
abundance: NA

CDR3nt: TGTGCCAGCAGTGACGGCGGGAGGACAGATACGCAGTATTTT
CDR3aa: CASSDGGRTDTQYF
d_gene: TRBD2
v_gene: TRBV6-1
len: 14
j_gene: TRBJ2-3
abundance: once

CDR3nt: TGTGCCAGCAGGCCAAGCGGAGGCTCCTACGAGCAGTACTTC
CDR3aa: CASRPSGGSYEQYF
d_gene: NA
v_gene: TRBV6-5
len: 14
j_gene: TRBJ2-7
abundance: NA

CDR3nt: TGTGCCAGCAGCTTTTTTTCGAACACCGGGGAGCTGTTTTTT
CDR3aa: CASSFFSNTGELFF
d_gene: NA
v_gene: TRBV7-2
len: 14
j_gene: TRBJ2-2
abundance: NA

CDR3nt: TGTGCCAGCAGCTTAGCGGCTAGCGGGATCGATGAGCAGTTCTTC
CDR3aa: CASSLAASGIDEQFF
d_gene: TRBD2
v_gene: TRBV7-2
len: 15
j_gene: TRBJ2-1
abundance: NA

CDR3nt: TGTGCCAGCTCACGGCAAAAATCCCCCGGGGAGCTGTTTTTT
CDR3aa: CASSRQKSPGELFF
d_gene: NA
v_gene: TRBV18
len: 14
j_gene: TRBJ2-2
abundance: few

CDR3nt: TGTGCCAGCAGCCAACCCCAAGGAACAGCTAACTATGGCTACACCTTC
CDR3aa: CASSQPQGTANYGYTF
d_gene: NA
v_gene: TRBV3-1/TRBV3-2
len: 16
j_gene: TRBJ1-2
abundance: NA

CDR3nt: TGTGCCAGCAGTTTACCGGGACAGGGGTCTAAATCCTATGGCTACACCTTC
CDR3aa: CASSLPGQGSKSYGYTF
d_gene: TRBD1
v_gene: TRBV28
len: 17
j_gene: TRBJ1-2
abundance: NA

CDR3nt: TGCAGCGTTGGCCCGAGGATAGATACGCAGTATTTT
CDR3aa: CSVGPRIDTQYF
d_gene: NA
v_gene: TRBV29-1
len: 12
j_gene: TRBJ2-3
abundance: NA

CDR3nt: TGTGCCAGTAGTTTTAGGAGGGCCACAGATACGCAGTATTTT
CDR3aa: CASSFRRATDTQYF
d_gene: NA
v_gene: TRBV19
len: 14
j_gene: TRBJ2-3
abundance: NA

CDR3nt: TGTGCCAGCAGTGTGGACAGCCATTCACCCCTCCACTTT
CDR3aa: CASSVDSHSPLHF
d_gene: NA
v_gene: TRBV2
len: 13
j_gene: TRBJ1-6
abundance: once

CDR3nt: TGTGCCAGCAGTGAGGACGGGAGCTCCTACGAGCAGTACTTC
CDR3aa: CASSEDGSSYEQYF
d_gene: NA
v_gene: TRBV6-2/TRBV6-3
len: 14
j_gene: TRBJ2-7
abundance: NA

CDR3nt: TGTGCCAGCAGGCCGATACCACAGGGCGTGGGCTACACCTTC
CDR3aa: CASRPIPQGVGYTF
d_gene: NA
v_gene: TRBV6-1
len: 14
j_gene: TRBJ1-2
abundance: NA

CDR3nt: TGTGCCACCAGCAGACGATCACAGGGAGTTTATCAACTCAATCAGCCCCAGCATTTT
CDR3aa: CATSRRSQGVYQLNQPQHF
d_gene: NA
v_gene: TRBV15
len: 19
j_gene: TRBJ1-5
abundance: NA

CDR3nt: TGTGCCAGCAGCTTAGATATCAGAGCCTACGAGCAGTACTTC
CDR3aa: CASSLDIRAYEQYF
d_gene: NA
v_gene: TRBV7-9
len: 14
j_gene: TRBJ2-7
abundance: NA

CDR3nt: TGTGCCAGCAGAGAGAGCGGGTCCATCTCCTACAATGAGCAGTTCTTC
CDR3aa: CASRESGSISYNEQFF
d_gene: NA
v_gene: TRBV2
len: 16
j_gene: TRBJ2-1
abundance: NA

CDR3nt: TGTGCCAGCAGTTTCCAAACGGGGGGAAGCACAGATACGCAGTATTTT
CDR3aa: CASSFQTGGSTDTQYF
d_gene: TRBD2
v_gene: TRBV28
len: 16
j_gene: TRBJ2-3
abundance: NA

CDR3nt: TGTGCCACCCGATCCGGACTAACGACAGGGAAAGAGACCCAGTACTTC
CDR3aa: CATRSGLTTGKETQYF
d_gene: NA
v_gene: TRBV15
len: 16
j_gene: TRBJ2-5
abundance: NA